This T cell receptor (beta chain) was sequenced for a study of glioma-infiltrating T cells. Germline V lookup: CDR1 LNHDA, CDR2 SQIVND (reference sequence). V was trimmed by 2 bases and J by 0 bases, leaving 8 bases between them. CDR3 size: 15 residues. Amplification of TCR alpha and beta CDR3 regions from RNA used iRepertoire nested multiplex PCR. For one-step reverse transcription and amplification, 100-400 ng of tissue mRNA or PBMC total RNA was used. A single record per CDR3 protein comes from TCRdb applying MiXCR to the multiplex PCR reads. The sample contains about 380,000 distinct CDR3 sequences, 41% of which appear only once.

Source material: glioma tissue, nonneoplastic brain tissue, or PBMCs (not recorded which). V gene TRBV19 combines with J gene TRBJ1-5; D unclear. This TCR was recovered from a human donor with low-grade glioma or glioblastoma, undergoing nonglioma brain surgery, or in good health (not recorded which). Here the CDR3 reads CASSIFANSNQPQHF. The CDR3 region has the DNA TGTGCCAGTAGTATATTTGCGAATAGCAATCAGCCCCAGCATTTT.